This T cell receptor beta chain was captured by sequencing in a study of T cell responses to AZD1222 COVID-19 vaccine. For the study at large: Second-dose schedules of about 4 or about 12 weeks were combined. Study-wide results and limits: Distributed over spike, vaccine-associated CD4 TCRs predominated at 160-218 and 743-854. Only 5 to 7 individuals given AZD1222 were seropositive at baseline. Unmutated variant regions reportedly attract nearly half of all spike-specific TCRs.

CDR1 MDHEN and CDR2 SYDVKM come from the germline V gene. The CDR3 sequence is 16 residues long. With 7 bases clipped from V and 0 bases from J, the junction kept 5 bases outside the gene matches. This clone was seen only a few times. Its antigen remains unknown. Measured with immunoSEQ multiplex PCR; TCRdb has only the in-frame clones, and not every one. The sample shows about 140,000 clones, 75% to 90% of them seen only once. The chain employs TRBV28 and TRBJ2-6, with 8 nucleotides matching TRBD1. This TCR derives from an adult in good health. The sample was peripheral blood, taken on day 0 of AZD1222 vaccination. The CDR3 DNA reads as TGTGCCAGCAATCCAGGGGGCAGCTCTGGGGCCAACGTCCTGACTTTC. This codes for CASNPGGSSGANVLTF.